Presented here are 20 T cell receptor beta chains from one specimen sequenced in a study of blood T cells in healthy people across ages. The use of a sample-barcoded 5' primer and a J-beta primer mix characterized a second PCR of roughly 6 to 11 cycles. TCRdb reprocessed the 5' RACE reads via MiXCR and lists one record per CDR3 protein. The table has around 940,000 distinct CDR3 sequences, roughly 51% seen once. Sequencing input: blood. The receptors derive from a woman aged 55-75 years in good health.

As to this clonotype: At one of its ends the junction is not consistent with the germline gene, which may arise from a read error. The rearrangement uses TRBV29-1 and TRBJ2-7, with D tentatively TRBD2 (6 bases). Germline V gene data show CDR1 as SQVTM and CDR2 as ANQGSEA. The CDR3 loop spans 15 amino acids. The CDR3: CSVKAGAGLAYGQYF. CDR3 sequence (DNA): TGCAGCGTCAAGGCGGGTGCGGGACTCGCCTACGGGCAGTACTTC.

This clonotype was observed once. The conserved closing phenylalanine or tryptophan is absent in this CDR3, likely reflecting a read error. The chain has TRBV12-3 or TRBV12-4 and TRBJ2-5; TRBD1 or TRBD2 may be the D gene (6 bases each). This CDR3 spans 12 amino acids. V was trimmed by 6 bases and J by 3 bases, leaving 8 bases between them. The CDR3 region has the DNA TGTGCCAGCAGGGAGGGGGAAGAGACCCAGTACTTA. Protein product: CASREGEETQYL.

The chain links TRBV7-9 to TRBJ2-7; D call uncertain. The CDR3 spans 13 residues. V dropped 3 bases and J dropped 1 base, with 7 bases sitting between them. The germline CDR1 and CDR2 sequences are SEHNR and FQNEAQ (reference sequence). This CDR3 is CASSFMESYEQYF. CDR3 nucleotides: TGTGCCAGCAGCTTCATGGAGTCCTACGAGCAGTACTTC.

This chain joins TRBV27 and TRBJ2-3, with a possible D match to TRBD1 (5 bases). The CDR3 loop spans 14 amino acids. The germline V and J ends were trimmed by 7 bases and 4 bases, with 15 bases remaining between them. Germline V lookup: CDR1 MNHEY, CDR2 SMNVEV (reference sequence). The CDR3, as DNA: TGTGCCAGCAATCTCCAGGGTGTCGCAGATACGCAGTATTTT. It is translated as CASNLQGVADTQYF.

This clonotype has only one observation. The rearrangement joins TRBV6-5 to TRBJ2-3; 7 positions match TRBD2. The CDR3 runs 16 residues. V was pared by 5 bases and J by 4 bases, with 12 bases of the junction left unmatched. In germline, CDR1 is MNHEY, CDR2 SVGAGI. The CDR3 loop is CASSPFREVFADTQYF. As DNA, the CDR3 is TGTGCCAGCAGTCCCTTCCGGGAGGTGTTCGCAGATACGCAGTATTTT.

The V gene is TRBV5-1, the J gene TRBJ2-3; perhaps TRBD2 as D (6 bases). Germline V gene sequence: CDR1 SGHRS, CDR2 YFSETQ. CDR3 length: 16 amino acids. V lost 7 bases to trimming and J lost 4 bases, with 22 bases between them. The CDR3 region has the DNA TGCGCCAGCGCGAGTAATCGGAGGGCCGAGGCAGATACGCAGTATTTT. Its translation is CASASNRRAEADTQYF.

V gene TRBV20-1 combines with J gene TRBJ2-3; D is ambiguous. V was shortened by 0 bases and J by 2 bases, with 12 bases between the two germline ends. The CDR3 is 15 residues long. Germline lookup yields CDR1 DFQATT and CDR2 SNEGSKA (reference sequence). The CDR3 coding sequence is TGCAGTGCTAGAGATCTGCGGACGAACACAGATACGCAGTATTTT. This gives the protein CSARDLRTNTDTQYF.

The J gene is TRBJ2-3, the V gene TRBV12-3 or TRBV12-4, with 8 bases aligning to TRBD2. CDR3 length equals 17 residues. V dropped 2 bases and J dropped 0; count of bases not matched to a gene: 7. The CDR3 DNA reads as TGTGCCAGCAGTTTAAGAACTAGCGGACCTAGCACAGATACGCAGTATTTT. It encodes CASSLRTSGPSTDTQYF.

This clonotype was detected only a few times. The rearrangement uses TRBV20-1 and TRBJ2-5; maybe TRBD2 (6 bases). Germline assignment: CDR1 DFQATT and CDR2 SNEGSKA (reference sequence). V shed 6 bases and J shed 7 bases, with 24 bases lying between them. CDR3 length equals 15 residues. Here the CDR3 reads CSANSGTAEGMTQYF. CDR3 in DNA: TGCAGTGCCAACTCCGGGACGGCGGAGGGAATGACCCAGTACTTC.

V is TRBV20-1 and J is TRBJ2-1, with TRBD2 as a possible D gene (7 bases). The CDR3 length is 13 residues. V was trimmed by 7 bases and J by 7 bases, leaving 17 bases between them. CDR1 DFQATT and CDR2 SNEGSKA come from the germline V gene (reference sequence). This chain's CDR3 is CSGRGGPINEQFF. In DNA, the CDR3 is TGCAGTGGGAGGGGGGGCCCGATTAATGAGCAGTTCTTC.

The rearrangement joins TRBV10-3 to TRBJ2-3; 7 bases are a match to TRBD2. The CDR3 extends over 13 amino acids. Looked up from germline, CDR1 is ENHRY and CDR2 is SYGVKD. V trimming: 0 bases; J trimming: 6 bases; junction bases outside the gene matches: 0. CDR3: CAISESGGDTQYF. For the CDR3, the DNA is TGTGCCATCAGTGAGTCCGGGGGGGATACGCAGTATTTT.

This clonotype was counted only a few times. The chain uses TRBV27 and TRBJ2-3, with D tentatively TRBD2 (5 bases). In germline, CDR1 is MNHEY, CDR2 SMNVEV (reference sequence). V lost 4 bases and J lost 2, with 10 bases in between. CDR3 size: 14 residues. CDR3 in amino acids: CASSSRGHTDTQYF. The CDR3 nucleotides read TGTGCCAGCAGTTCCCGAGGGCACACAGATACGCAGTATTTT.

The chain has TRBV20-1 and TRBJ1-4; 8 bases are shared with TRBD1. V lost 0 bases, J lost 10 bases, and 10 bases stayed unmatched. Germline loops: CDR1 DFQATT, CDR2 SNEGSKA (reference sequence). CDR3 length equals 15 residues. CDR3 DNA: TGCAGTGCTAGAGATTTGAGACAGGGGTTCGTAAAACTGTTTTTT. This encodes CSARDLRQGFVKLFF.

CDR3 sequence: CATSPGQGSYEQYF. CDR3 DNA sequence: TGTGCCACCAGCCCGGGACAGGGAAGCTACGAGCAGTACTTC. The chain links TRBV24-1 to TRBJ2-7, with TRBD1 identical over 9 bases. V shed 7 bases, J shed 3 bases, and the junction held 6 bases outside the gene matches. This CDR3 spans 14 amino acids. Germline V gene sequence: CDR1 KGHDR, CDR2 SFDVKD.

This clonotype turned up a few times. The genes are TRBV2 and TRBJ1-2; a possible D gene is TRBD1 (6 bases). The V end lost 4 bases, the J end lost 7 bases, and 13 bases lay between the germline ends. The CDR3 sequence is 13 residues long. The germline CDR1 and CDR2 sequences are SNHLY and FYNNEI. CDR3 in amino acids: CASSAGEEAGYTF. CDR3 bases: TGTGCCAGCAGTGCAGGGGAGGAGGCTGGCTACACCTTC.

This clonotype was seen a handful of times. The chain joins TRBV4-1 to TRBJ2-7, with a weak D call TRBD2 (6 bases). Germline CDR1 reads MGHRA; CDR2 reads YSYEKL. CDR3 length equals 17 residues. The V end was cut by 3 bases, the J end by 1 base, with 19 bases between. The CDR3: CASSHPSVGGNSYEQYF. The CDR3 nucleotides read TGCGCCAGCAGCCACCCCTCCGTGGGCGGGAATTCCTACGAGCAGTACTTC.

The V call is TRBV9, the J call TRBJ2-4; a weak D match, TRBD1 (6 bases). The closer fit of TRBJ2-5 to the DNA end suggests the J call may be wrong. The germline CDR1 and CDR2 sequences are SGDLS and YYNGEE. The CDR3 is made up of 14 amino acids. The CDR3 sequence is CASSVGAGAETQYF. The CDR3 DNA sequence: TGTGCCAGCAGCGTAGGGGCAGGGGCGGAGACCCAGTACTTC.

This clonotype was seen a few times. This CDR3 is CSVTGQGNIQYF. The DNA of the CDR3 is TGCAGCGTCACGGGACAGGGGAACATTCAGTACTTC. This chain links TRBV29-1 with TRBJ2-4, with 10 bases aligning to TRBD1. V was clipped by 6 bases and J by 7 bases; unmatched bases: 3. Looked up from germline, CDR1 is SQVTM and CDR2 is ANQGSEA. The CDR3 totals 12 residues.

The chain has TRBV7-2 and TRBJ2-1; D uncertain. Germline V gives CDR1 SGHTA, CDR2 FQGNSA. This CDR3 is built from 12 residues. The V end was cut by 5 bases, the J end by 9 bases, with 11 bases between. The CDR3 DNA is TGTGCCAGCAGCCGAGATCGCAGTGAGCAGTTCTTC. Its translation is CASSRDRSEQFF.

This clonotype showed up just once. This CDR3 is CASSPPHRGDTEAFF. CDR3 in DNA: TGTGCCAGTAGTCCCCCGCACAGGGGCGACACTGAAGCTTTCTTT. This chain joins TRBV19 and TRBJ1-1, with 7 bases matching TRBD1. Unmatched junction bases numbered 9, after V lost 5 bases and J lost 3 bases. The CDR3 covers 15 residues. Germline CDR1 LNHDA, CDR2 SQIVND (reference sequence).